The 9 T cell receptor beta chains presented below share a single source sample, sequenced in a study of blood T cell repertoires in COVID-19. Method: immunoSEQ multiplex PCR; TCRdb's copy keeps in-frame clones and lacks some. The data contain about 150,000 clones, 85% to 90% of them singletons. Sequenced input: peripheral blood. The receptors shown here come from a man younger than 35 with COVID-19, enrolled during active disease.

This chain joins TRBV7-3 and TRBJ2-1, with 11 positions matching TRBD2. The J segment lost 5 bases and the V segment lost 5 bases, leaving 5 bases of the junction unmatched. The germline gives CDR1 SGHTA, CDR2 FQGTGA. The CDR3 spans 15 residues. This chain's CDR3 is CASSLGTSGNNEQFF. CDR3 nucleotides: TGTGCCAGCAGCCTGGGGACTAGCGGAAACAATGAGCAGTTCTTC. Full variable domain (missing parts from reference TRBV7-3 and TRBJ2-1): GAGVSQTPSNKVTEKGKYVELRCDPISGHTALYWYRQSLGQGPEFLIYFQGTGAADDSGLPNDRFFAVRPEGSVSTLKIQRTERGDSAVYLCASSLGTSGNNEQFFGPGTRLTVL.

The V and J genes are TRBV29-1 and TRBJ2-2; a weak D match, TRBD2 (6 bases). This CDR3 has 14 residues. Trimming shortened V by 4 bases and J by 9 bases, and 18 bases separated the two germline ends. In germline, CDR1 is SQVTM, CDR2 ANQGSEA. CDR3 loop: CSVGRQGGGRELFF. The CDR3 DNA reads TGCAGCGTTGGCAGGCAGGGTGGCGGGAGGGAGCTGTTTTTT.

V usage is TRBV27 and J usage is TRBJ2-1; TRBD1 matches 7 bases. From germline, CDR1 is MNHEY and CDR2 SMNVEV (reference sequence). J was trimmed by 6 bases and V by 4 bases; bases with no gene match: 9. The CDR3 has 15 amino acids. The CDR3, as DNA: TGTGCCAGCAGTTCCCTCGACAGGGCGGGCAATGAGCAGTTCTTC. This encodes CASSSLDRAGNEQFF.

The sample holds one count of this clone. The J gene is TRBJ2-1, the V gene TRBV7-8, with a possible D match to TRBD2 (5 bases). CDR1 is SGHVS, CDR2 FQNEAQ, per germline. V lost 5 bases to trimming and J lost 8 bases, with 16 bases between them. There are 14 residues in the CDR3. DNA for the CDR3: TGTGCCAGCAGCCCATCGGGCCCGAGGGATGAGCAGTTCTTC. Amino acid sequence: CASSPSGPRDEQFF.

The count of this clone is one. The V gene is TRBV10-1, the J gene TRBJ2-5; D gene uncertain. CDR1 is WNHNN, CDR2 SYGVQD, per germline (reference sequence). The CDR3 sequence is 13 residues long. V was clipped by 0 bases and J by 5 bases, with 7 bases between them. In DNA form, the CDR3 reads TGCGCCAGCAGTGAGTCAGCGATCGAGACCCAGTACTTC. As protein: CASSESAIETQYF.

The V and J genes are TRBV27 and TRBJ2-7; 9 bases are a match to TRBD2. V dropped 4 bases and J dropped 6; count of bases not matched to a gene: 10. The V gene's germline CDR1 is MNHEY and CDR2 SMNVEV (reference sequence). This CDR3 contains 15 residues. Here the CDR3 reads CASSSIAGVFLEQYF. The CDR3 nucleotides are TGTGCCAGCAGTTCTATAGCGGGAGTATTCCTCGAGCAGTACTTC.

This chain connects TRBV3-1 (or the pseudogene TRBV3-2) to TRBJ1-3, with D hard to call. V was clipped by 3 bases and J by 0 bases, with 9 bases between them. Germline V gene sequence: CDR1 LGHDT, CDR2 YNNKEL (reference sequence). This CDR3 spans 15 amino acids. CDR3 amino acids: CASSQTPISGNTIYF. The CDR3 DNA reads TGTGCCAGCAGCCAGACACCGATCTCTGGAAACACCATATATTTT.

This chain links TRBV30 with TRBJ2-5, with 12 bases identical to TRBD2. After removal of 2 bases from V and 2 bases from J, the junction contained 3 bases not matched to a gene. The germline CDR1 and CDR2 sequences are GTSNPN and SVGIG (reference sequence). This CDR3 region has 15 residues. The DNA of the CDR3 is TGTGCCTGGAGTCGGACTAGCGGGACACAAGAGACCCAGTACTTC. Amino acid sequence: CAWSRTSGTQETQYF.

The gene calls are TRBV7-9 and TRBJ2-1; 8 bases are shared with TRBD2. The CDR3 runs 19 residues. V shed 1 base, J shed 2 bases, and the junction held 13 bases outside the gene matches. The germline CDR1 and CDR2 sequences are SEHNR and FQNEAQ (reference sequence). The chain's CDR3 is CASSLERRPGTRPYNEQFF. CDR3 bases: TGTGCCAGCAGCTTAGAGAGGCGGCCCGGGACTAGACCCTACAATGAGCAGTTCTTC.